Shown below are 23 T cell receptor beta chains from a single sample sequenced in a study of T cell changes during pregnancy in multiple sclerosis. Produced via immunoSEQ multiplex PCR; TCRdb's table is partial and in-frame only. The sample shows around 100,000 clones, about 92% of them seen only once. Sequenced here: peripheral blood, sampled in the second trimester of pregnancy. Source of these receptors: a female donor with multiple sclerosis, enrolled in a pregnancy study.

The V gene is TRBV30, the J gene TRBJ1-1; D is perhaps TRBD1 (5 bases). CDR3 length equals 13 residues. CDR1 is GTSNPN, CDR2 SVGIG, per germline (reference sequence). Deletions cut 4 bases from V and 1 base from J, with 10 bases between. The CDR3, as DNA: TGTGCCTGGAAGGACACGCCGAACACTGAAGCTTTCTTT. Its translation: CAWKDTPNTEAFF. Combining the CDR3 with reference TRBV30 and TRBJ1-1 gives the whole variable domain SQTIHQWPATLVQPVGSPLSLECTVEGTSNPNLYWYRQAAGRGLQLLFYSVGIGQISSEVPQNLSASRPQDRQFILSSKKLLLSDSGFYLCAWKDTPNTEAFFGQGTRLTVV.

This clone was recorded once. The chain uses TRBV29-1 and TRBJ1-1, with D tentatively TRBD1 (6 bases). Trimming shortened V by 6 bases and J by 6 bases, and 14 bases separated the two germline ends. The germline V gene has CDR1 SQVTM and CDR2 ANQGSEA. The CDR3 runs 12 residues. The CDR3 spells CSVARGLAEAFF. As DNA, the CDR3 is TGCAGCGTCGCGCGGGGGCTGGCTGAAGCTTTCTTT.

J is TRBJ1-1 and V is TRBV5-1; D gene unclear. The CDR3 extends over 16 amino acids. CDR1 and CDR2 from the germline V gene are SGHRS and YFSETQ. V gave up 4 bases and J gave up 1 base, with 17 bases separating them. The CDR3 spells CASSLPTGMENTEAFF. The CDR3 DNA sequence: TGCGCCAGCAGCCTGCCGACGGGGATGGAGAACACTGAAGCTTTCTTT.

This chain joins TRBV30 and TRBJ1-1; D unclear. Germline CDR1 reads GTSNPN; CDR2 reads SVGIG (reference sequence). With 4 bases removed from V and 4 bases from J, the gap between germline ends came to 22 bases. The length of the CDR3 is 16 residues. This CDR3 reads CAWKKPGLGTGTEAFF. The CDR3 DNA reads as TGTGCCTGGAAGAAACCGGGATTAGGAACGGGCACTGAAGCTTTCTTT. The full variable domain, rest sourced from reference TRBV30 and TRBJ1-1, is SQTIHQWPATLVQPVGSPLSLECTVEGTSNPNLYWYRQAAGRGLQLLFYSVGIGQISSEVPQNLSASRPQDRQFILSSKKLLLSDSGFYLCAWKKPGLGTGTEAFFGQGTRLTVV.

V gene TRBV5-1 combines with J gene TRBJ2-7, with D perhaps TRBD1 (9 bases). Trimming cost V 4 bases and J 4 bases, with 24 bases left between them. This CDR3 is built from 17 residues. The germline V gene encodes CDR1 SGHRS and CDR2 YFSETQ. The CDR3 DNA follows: TGCGCCAGCAGCCCTTACCCGGGGGGGACAGGGTTGTACGAGCAGTACTTC. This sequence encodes CASSPYPGGTGLYEQYF.

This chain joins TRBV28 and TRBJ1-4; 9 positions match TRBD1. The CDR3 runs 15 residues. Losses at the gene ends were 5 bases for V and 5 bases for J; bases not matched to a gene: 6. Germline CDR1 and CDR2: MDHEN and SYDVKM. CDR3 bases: TGTGCCAGCAGTCCCTCGGGACAGGGAAATGAAAAACTGTTTTTT. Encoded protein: CASSPSGQGNEKLFF. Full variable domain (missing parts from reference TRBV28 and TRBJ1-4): DVKVTQSSRYLVKRTGEKVFLECVQDMDHENMFWYRQDPGLGLRLIYFSYDVKMKEKGDIPEGYSVSREKKERFSLILESASTNQTSMYLCASSPSGQGNEKLFFGSGTQLSVL.

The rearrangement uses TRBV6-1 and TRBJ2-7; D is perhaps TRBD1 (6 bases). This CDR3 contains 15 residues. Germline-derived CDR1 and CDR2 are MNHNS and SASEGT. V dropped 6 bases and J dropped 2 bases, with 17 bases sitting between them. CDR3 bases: TGTGCCAGCAGCTACGGACAGTTAAGGACCTACGAGCAGTACTTC. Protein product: CASSYGQLRTYEQYF.

CDR3 coding DNA: TGTGCCAGCTCACCCCTTGGGACTAGCGGGAGTGTAGAGACCCAGTACTTC. Protein product: CASSPLGTSGSVETQYF. J is TRBJ2-5 and V is TRBV18, with 14 bases aligning to TRBD2. This CDR3 has 17 residues. The ends lost 3 bases at V and 4 bases at J; junction bases unmatched: 7. Germline CDR1 KGHSH, CDR2 LQKENI.

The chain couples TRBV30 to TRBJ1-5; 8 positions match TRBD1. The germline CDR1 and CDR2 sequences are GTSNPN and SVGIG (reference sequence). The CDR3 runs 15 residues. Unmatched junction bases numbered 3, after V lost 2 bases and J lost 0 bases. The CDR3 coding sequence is TGTGCCTGGAGTCCGGACAGGGATAGCAATCAGCCCCAGCATTTT. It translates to CAWSPDRDSNQPQHF.

The CDR3, as DNA: TGTGCCAGCTCCCCGGGACAGGCGGCCTACGAGCAGTACTTC. Translation: CASSPGQAAYEQYF. This chain links TRBV19 with TRBJ2-7; 8 positions match TRBD1. V trimming: 9 bases; J trimming: 2 bases; junction bases outside the gene matches: 9. The CDR3 runs to 14 residues. Per the germline V gene, CDR1 is LNHDA and CDR2 is SQIVND (reference sequence). The variable domain in full, with the rest retrieved from reference TRBV19 and TRBJ2-7, is DGGITQSPKYLFRKEGQNVTLSCEQNLNHDAMYWYRQDPGQGLRLIYYSQIVNDFQKGDIAEGYSVSREKKESFPLTVTSAQKNPTAFYLCASSPGQAAYEQYFGPGTRLTVT.

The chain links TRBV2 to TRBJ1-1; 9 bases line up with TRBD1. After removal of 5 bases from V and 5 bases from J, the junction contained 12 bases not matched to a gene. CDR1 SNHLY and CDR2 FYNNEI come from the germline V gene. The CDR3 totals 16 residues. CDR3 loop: CASSMDRGGLGTEAFF. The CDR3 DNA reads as TGTGCCAGCAGTATGGACAGGGGAGGATTGGGTACTGAAGCTTTCTTT.

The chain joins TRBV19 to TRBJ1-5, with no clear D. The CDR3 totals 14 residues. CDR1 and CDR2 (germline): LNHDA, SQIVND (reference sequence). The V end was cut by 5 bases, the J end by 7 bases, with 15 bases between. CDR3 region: CASSRSRDGQPQHF. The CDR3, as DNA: TGTGCCAGTAGTCGTAGCCGCGACGGGCAGCCCCAGCATTTT.

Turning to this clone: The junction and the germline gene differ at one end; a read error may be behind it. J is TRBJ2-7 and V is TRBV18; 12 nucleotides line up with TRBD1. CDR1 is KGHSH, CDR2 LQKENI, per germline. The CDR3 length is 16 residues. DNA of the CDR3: TGTGCCAGCTCTCCACCGGGACAGGGGGCACGCTACGAGCAGTACTTC. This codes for CASSPPGQGARYEQYF.

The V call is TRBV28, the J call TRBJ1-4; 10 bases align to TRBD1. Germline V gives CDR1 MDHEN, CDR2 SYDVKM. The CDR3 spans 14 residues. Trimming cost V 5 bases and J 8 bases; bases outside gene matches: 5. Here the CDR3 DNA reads TGTGCCAGCAGTAGACAGGGGGCAGGCGAAAAACTGTTTTTT. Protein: CASSRQGAGEKLFF.

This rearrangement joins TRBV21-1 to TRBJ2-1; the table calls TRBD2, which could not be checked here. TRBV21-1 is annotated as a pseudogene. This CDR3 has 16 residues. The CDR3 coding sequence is TGTGCCAGCAGTCATACGGGGGTGGGGCCCTCCAATGAGCAGTTCTTC. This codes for CASSHTGVGPSNEQFF.

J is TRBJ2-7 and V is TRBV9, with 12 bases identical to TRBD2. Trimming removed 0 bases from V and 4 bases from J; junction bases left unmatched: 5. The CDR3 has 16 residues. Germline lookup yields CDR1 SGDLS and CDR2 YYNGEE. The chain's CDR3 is CASSVDWTSGKYEQYF. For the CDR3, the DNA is TGTGCCAGCAGCGTAGATTGGACTAGCGGGAAGTACGAGCAGTACTTC.

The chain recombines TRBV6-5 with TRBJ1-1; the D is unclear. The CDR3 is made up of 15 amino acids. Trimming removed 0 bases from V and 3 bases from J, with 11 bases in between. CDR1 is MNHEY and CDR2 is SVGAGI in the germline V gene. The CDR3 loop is CASSYSGPLYTEAFF. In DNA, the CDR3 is TGTGCCAGCAGTTACTCGGGCCCGCTGTACACTGAAGCTTTCTTT.

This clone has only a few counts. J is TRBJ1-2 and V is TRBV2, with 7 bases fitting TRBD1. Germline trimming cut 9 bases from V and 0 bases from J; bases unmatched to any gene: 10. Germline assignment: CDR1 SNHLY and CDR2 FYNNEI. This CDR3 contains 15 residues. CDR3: CASSGRTGSNYGYTF. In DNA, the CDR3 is TGTGCCAGTTCAGGCAGGACAGGATCTAACTATGGCTACACCTTC. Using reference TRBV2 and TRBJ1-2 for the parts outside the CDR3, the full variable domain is EPEVTQTPSHQVTQMGQEVILRCVPISNHLYFYWYRQILGQKVEFLVSFYNNEISEKSEIFDDQFSVERPDGSNFTLKIRSTKLEDSAMYFCASSGRTGSNYGYTFGSGTRLTVV.

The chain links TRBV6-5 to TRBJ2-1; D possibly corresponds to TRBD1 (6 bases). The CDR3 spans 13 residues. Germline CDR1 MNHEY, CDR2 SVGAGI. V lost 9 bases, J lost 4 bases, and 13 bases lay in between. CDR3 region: CASRQENYNEQFF. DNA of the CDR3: TGTGCCAGTAGACAGGAAAATTACAATGAGCAGTTCTTC.

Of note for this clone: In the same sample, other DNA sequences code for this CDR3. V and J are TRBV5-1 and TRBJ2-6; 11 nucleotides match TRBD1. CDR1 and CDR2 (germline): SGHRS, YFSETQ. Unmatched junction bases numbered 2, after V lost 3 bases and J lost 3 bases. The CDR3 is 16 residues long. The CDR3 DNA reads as TGCGCCAGCAGCTGGACAGGGGGCGGTGGGGCCAACGTCCTGACTTTC. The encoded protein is CASSWTGGGGANVLTF. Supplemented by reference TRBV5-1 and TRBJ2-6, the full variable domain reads KAGVTQTPRYLIKTRGQQVTLSCSPISGHRSVSWYQQTPGQGLQFLFEYFSETQRNKGNFPGRFSGRQFSNSRSEMNVSTLELGDSALYLCASSWTGGGGANVLTFGAGSRLTVL.

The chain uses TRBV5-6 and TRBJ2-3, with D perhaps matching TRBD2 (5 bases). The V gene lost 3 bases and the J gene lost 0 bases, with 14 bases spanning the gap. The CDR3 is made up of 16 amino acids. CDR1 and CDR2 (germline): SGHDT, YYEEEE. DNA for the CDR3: TGTGCCAGCAGCTCTCTAGCCACGAGGAGCACAGATACGCAGTATTTT. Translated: CASSSLATRSTDTQYF.

The CDR3 sequence is CASSLDVRDNTEAFF. CDR3 coding DNA: TGTGCCAGCAGCTTAGATGTCAGGGATAACACTGAAGCTTTCTTT. The V call is TRBV7-9, the J call TRBJ1-1; possible D gene TRBD1, 5 bases. The CDR3 has 15 residues. The V and J ends lost 1 base and 2 bases respectively, with 11 bases between them. Germline assignment: CDR1 SEHNR and CDR2 FQNEAQ (reference sequence).

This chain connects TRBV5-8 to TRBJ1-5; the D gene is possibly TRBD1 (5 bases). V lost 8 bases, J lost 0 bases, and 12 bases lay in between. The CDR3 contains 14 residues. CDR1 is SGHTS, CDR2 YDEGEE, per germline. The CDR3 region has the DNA TGTGCCAGATATCAGACAGATAGCAATCAGCCCCAGCATTTT. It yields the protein CARYQTDSNQPQHF.